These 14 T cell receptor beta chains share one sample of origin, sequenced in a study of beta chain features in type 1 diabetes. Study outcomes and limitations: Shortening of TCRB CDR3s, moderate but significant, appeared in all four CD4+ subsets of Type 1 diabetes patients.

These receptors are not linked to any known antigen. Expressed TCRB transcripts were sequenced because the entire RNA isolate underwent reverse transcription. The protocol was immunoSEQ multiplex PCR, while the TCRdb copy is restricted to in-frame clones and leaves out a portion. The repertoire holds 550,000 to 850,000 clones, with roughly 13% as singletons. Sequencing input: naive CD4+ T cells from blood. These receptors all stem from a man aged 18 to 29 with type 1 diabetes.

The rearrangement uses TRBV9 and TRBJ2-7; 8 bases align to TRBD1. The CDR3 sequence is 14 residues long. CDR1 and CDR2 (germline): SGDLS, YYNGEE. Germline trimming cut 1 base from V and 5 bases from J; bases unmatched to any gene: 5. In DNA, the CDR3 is TGTGCCAGCAGCGTACAGGGGGCGTTCGACGAGCAGTACTTC. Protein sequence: CASSVQGAFDEQYF. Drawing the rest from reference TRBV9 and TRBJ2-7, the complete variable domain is DSGVTQTPKHLITATGQRVTLRCSPRSGDLSVYWYQQSLDQGLQFLIQYYNGEERAKGNILERFSAQQFPDLHSELNLSSLELGDSALYFCASSVQGAFDEQYFGPGTRLTVT.

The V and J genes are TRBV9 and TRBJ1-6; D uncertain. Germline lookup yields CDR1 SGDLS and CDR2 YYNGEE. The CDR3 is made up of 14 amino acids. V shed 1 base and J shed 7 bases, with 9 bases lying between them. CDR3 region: CASSVSLENSPLHF. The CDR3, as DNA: TGTGCCAGCAGCGTATCCTTGGAGAATTCACCCCTCCACTTT.

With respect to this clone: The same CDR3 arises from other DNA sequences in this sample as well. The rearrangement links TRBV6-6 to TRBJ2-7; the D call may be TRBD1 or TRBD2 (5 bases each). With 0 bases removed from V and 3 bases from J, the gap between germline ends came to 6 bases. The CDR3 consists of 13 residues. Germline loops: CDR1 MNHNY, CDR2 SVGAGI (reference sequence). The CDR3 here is CASSYSRGYEQYF. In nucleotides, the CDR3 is TGTGCCAGCAGTTACTCGAGGGGCTACGAGCAGTACTTC.

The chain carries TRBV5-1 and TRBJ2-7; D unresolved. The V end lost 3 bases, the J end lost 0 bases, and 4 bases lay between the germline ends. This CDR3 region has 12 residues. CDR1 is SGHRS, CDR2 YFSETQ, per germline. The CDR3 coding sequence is TGCGCCAGCAGCTACAGCTCCTACGAGCAGTACTTC. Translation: CASSYSSYEQYF.

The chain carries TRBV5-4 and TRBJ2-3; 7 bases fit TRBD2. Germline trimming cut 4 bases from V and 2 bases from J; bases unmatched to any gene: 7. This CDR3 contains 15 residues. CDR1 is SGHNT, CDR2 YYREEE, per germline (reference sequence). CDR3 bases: TGTGCCAGCAGCGCCGGGGGGAGAAACACAGATACGCAGTATTTT. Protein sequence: CASSAGGRNTDTQYF.

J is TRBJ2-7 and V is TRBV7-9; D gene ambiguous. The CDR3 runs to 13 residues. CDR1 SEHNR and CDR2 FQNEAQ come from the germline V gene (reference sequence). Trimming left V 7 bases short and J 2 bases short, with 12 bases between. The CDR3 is CASTPDRTYEQYF. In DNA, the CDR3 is TGTGCCAGCACCCCCGACCGGACCTACGAGCAGTACTTC.

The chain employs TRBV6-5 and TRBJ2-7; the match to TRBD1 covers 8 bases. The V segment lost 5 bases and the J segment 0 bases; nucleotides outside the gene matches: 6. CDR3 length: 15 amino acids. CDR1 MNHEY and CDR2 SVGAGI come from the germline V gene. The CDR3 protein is CASSPRQGSSYEQYF. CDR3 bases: TGTGCCAGCAGTCCACGACAGGGGAGCTCCTACGAGCAGTACTTC.

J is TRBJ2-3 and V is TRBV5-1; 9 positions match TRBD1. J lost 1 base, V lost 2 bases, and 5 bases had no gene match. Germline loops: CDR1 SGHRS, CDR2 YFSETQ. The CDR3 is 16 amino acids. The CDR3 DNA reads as TGCGCCAGCAGCTTACCGACAGGGGGTCGCACAGATACGCAGTATTTT. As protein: CASSLPTGGRTDTQYF.

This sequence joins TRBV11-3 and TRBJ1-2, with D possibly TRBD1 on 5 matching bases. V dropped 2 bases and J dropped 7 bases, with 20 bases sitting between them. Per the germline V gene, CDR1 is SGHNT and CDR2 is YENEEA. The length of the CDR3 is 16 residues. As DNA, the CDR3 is TGTGCCAGCAGCTTATTAGTCGTTGGGGGGACGGCTGGCTACACCTTC. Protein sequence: CASSLLVVGGTAGYTF.

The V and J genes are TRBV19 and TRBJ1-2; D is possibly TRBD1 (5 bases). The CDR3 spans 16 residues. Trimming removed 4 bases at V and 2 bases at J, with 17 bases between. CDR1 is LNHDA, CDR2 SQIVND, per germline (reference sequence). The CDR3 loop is CASSNLPGTGNYGYTF. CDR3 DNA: TGTGCCAGTAGTAACCTTCCCGGGACGGGAAACTATGGCTACACCTTC.

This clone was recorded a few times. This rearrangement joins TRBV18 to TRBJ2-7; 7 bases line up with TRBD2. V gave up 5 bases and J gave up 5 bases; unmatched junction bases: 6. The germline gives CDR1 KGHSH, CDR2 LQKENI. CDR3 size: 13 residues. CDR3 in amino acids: CASSSLGRDEQYF. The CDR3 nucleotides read TGTGCCAGCTCATCCCTAGGGAGGGACGAGCAGTACTTC.

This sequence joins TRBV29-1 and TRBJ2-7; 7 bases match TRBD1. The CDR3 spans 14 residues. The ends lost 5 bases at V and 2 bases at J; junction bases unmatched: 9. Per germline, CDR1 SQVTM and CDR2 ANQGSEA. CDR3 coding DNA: TGCAGCGTTTTCGCCGGGACAGAGACCTACGAGCAGTACTTC. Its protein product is CSVFAGTETYEQYF.

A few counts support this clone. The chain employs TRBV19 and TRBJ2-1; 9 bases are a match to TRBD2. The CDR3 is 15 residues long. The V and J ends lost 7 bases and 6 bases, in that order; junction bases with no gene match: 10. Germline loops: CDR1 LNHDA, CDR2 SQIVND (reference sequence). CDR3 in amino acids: CASTPGTAGGNEQFF. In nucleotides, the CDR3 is TGTGCCAGTACCCCTGGGACAGCGGGGGGCAATGAGCAGTTCTTC.

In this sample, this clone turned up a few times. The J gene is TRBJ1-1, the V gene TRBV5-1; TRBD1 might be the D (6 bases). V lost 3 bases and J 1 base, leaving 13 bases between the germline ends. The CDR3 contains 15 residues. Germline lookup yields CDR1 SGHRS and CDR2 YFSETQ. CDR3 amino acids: CASSSQGPENTEAFF. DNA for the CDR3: TGCGCCAGCAGCTCCCAGGGGCCCGAGAACACTGAAGCTTTCTTT.